These 27 T cell receptor beta chains originate from one sample sequenced in a study of T cell responses to AZD1222 COVID-19 vaccine. The table came from immunoSEQ multiplex PCR; TCRdb's copy has only in-frame clones and leaves some out. The data contain about 54,000 clones, around 88% of them singletons. This specimen was peripheral blood, taken 28 days after the second AZD1222 dose. These receptors came from an adult who received the AZD1222 COVID-19 vaccine.

This sequence joins TRBV7-2 and TRBJ2-7; possible D gene TRBD1, 5 bases. V lost 3 bases to trimming and J lost 2 bases, with 14 bases between them. The CDR3 runs to 15 residues. The germline V gene has CDR1 SGHTA and CDR2 FQGNSA. CDR3 sequence: CASSFQGMGTYEQYF. The CDR3 bases are TGTGCCAGCAGCTTTCAGGGTATGGGCACCTACGAGCAGTACTTC.

The J gene is TRBJ1-5, the V gene TRBV6-4; no clear D. CDR3 length equals 14 residues. In germline, CDR1 is MRHNA, CDR2 SNTAGT. Trimming took 4 bases from V and 2 from J, leaving 9 bases between them. CDR3 coding DNA: TGTGCCAGCAGTGTTTCAAGCGGCAATCAGCCCCAGCATTTT. Protein sequence: CASSVSSGNQPQHF.

The table lists this clone with a few counts. The chain combines TRBV6-5 with TRBJ1-1; D not resolved. The CDR3 contains 13 residues. V lost 3 bases and J lost 0, with 5 bases in between. CDR1 is MNHEY, CDR2 SVGAGI, per germline. The CDR3, as DNA: TGTGCCAGCAGTTATGCCCTGAACACTGAAGCTTTCTTT. This encodes CASSYALNTEAFF.

J is TRBJ1-5 and V is TRBV19, with unresolved D. This CDR3 is 14 amino acids long. V lost 6 bases to trimming and J lost 6 bases, with 15 bases between them. CDR1 and CDR2 from the germline V gene are LNHDA and SQIVND (reference sequence). CDR3 region: CASSQREAVQPQHF. CDR3 bases: TGTGCCAGTAGCCAGCGGGAGGCTGTTCAGCCCCAGCATTTT.

This clone has only one observation. This chain links TRBV15 with TRBJ2-1; no firm D call. Germline values: CDR1 LNHNV, CDR2 YYDKDF (reference sequence). The CDR3 runs to 11 residues. Trimming removed 0 bases at V and 9 bases at J, with 3 bases between. In DNA form, the CDR3 reads TGTGCCACCAGCAGAGATGTTGAGCAGTTCTTC. This encodes CATSRDVEQFF.

The V gene is TRBV28, the J gene TRBJ2-1; 10 bases line up with TRBD2. The CDR3 covers 15 residues. Germline V gene data show CDR1 as MDHEN and CDR2 as SYDVKM. Trimming removed 7 bases from V and 8 bases from J; junction bases left unmatched: 11. The CDR3 nucleotides read TGTGCCAGCAATGTCCCGAGCGGGGGGGCCGATGAGCAGTTCTTC. As protein: CASNVPSGGADEQFF.

The chain carries TRBV6-1 and TRBJ1-6; 7 positions match TRBD1. The CDR3 loop spans 18 amino acids. Trimming cost V 1 base and J 5 bases; bases outside gene matches: 11. In germline, CDR1 is MNHNS, CDR2 SASEGT. The CDR3 DNA follows: TGTGCCAGCAGTGAAGAGAGTGGACAGGCAGCGCATAATTCACCCCTCCACTTT. Translating gives CASSEESGQAAHNSPLHF.

The chain joins TRBV10-3 to TRBJ1-5; 7 nucleotides align to TRBD1. V lost 5 bases, J lost 5 bases, and 9 bases stayed unmatched. The CDR3 loop spans 15 amino acids. CDR1 ENHRY and CDR2 SYGVKD come from the germline V gene. CDR3 DNA sequence: TGTGCCATCAGTTCCGGGACAGAACCCCATCAGCCCCAGCATTTT. This codes for CAISSGTEPHQPQHF.

The V and J genes are TRBV7-2 and TRBJ2-2, with TRBD2 matching 7 bases. Germline V gives CDR1 SGHTA, CDR2 FQGNSA. The CDR3 totals 16 residues. V lost 5 bases, J lost 4 bases, and 10 bases stayed unmatched. The CDR3 sequence: CASSTQGRATTGELFF. As DNA, the CDR3 is TGTGCCAGCAGCACCCAAGGGAGGGCGACCACCGGGGAGCTGTTTTTT.

The table lists this clone with a count of one. V gene TRBV28 combines with J gene TRBJ1-1; 10 positions agree with TRBD1. The germline V gene has CDR1 MDHEN and CDR2 SYDVKM. CDR3 length: 13 residues. The V gene end was trimmed by 5 bases and the J gene end by 11 bases; junction bases not matched to a gene: 8. The CDR3 sequence: CASSVRQGAPAFF. CDR3 nucleotides: TGTGCCAGCAGTGTTAGACAGGGGGCCCCCGCTTTCTTT.

The chain uses TRBV19 and TRBJ1-5, with D possibly TRBD1 on 5 matching bases. Looked up from germline, CDR1 is LNHDA and CDR2 is SQIVND (reference sequence). The CDR3 loop spans 15 amino acids. V lost 7 bases and J lost 7, with 20 bases in between. The CDR3 reads CASTPTETRGQPQHF. In DNA form, the CDR3 reads TGTGCCAGTACCCCGACAGAGACCCGGGGGCAGCCCCAGCATTTT. The whole variable domain, remainder taken from reference TRBV19 and TRBJ1-5, is DGGITQSPKYLFRKEGQNVTLSCEQNLNHDAMYWYRQDPGQGLRLIYYSQIVNDFQKGDIAEGYSVSREKKESFPLTVTSAQKNPTAFYLCASTPTETRGQPQHFGDGTRLSIL.

The chain employs TRBV27 and TRBJ1-6; no clear D gene. Germline CDR1 reads MNHEY; CDR2 reads SMNVEV (reference sequence). V was clipped by 6 bases and J by 9 bases, with 15 bases between them. This CDR3 region has 14 residues. DNA for the CDR3: TGTGCCAGCAGGGGAGGGCAACTTGGTTCACCCCTCCACTTT. The encoded protein is CASRGGQLGSPLHF.

The chain employs TRBV10-3 and TRBJ2-5; the D gene is possibly TRBD1 (6 bases). The CDR3 runs 12 residues. The V end lost 6 bases, the J end lost 3 bases, and 8 bases lay between the germline ends. Germline-derived CDR1 and CDR2 are ENHRY and SYGVKD. The CDR3 DNA sequence: TGTGCCATCAGATCAGGGGAAGAGACCCAGTACTTC. This translates into CAIRSGEETQYF.

The chain employs TRBV14 and TRBJ2-1, with 11 nucleotides matching TRBD2. Germline V gene sequence: CDR1 SGHDN, CDR2 FVKESK. The CDR3 extends over 18 amino acids. V dropped 5 bases and J dropped 0; count of bases not matched to a gene: 9. The CDR3 DNA is TGTGCCAGCAGCTTGGGACTAGCGGAGGGGAGCTCCTACAATGAGCAGTTCTTC. This translates into CASSLGLAEGSSYNEQFF.

The chain is built from TRBV24-1 and TRBJ2-3, with 8 positions matching TRBD1. The germline V gene encodes CDR1 KGHDR and CDR2 SFDVKD. V lost 3 bases and J lost 1; bases outside the gene matches: 11. The CDR3 has 18 residues. The CDR3 nucleotides read TGTGCCACCAGTGATAACGTCTTTACAGGGGGACGCACAGATACGCAGTATTTT. This sequence encodes CATSDNVFTGGRTDTQYF.

The rearrangement links TRBV21-1 to TRBJ1-1; the table calls TRBD1, which could not be checked here. TRBV21-1 is deemed a pseudogene. This CDR3 has 11 residues. CDR3 in amino acids: CASSKGQNAFF. The DNA for the CDR3 is TGTGCCAGCAGCAAAGGGCAGAATGCTTTCTTT.

CDR3 protein: CASSLALAGGSDTQYF. CDR3 nucleotide sequence: TGTGCCAGCAGCTTAGCCCTAGCGGGAGGGTCGGATACGCAGTATTTT. This chain connects TRBV7-8 to TRBJ2-3; 12 bases map to TRBD2. Germline values: CDR1 SGHVS, CDR2 FQNEAQ. The CDR3 totals 16 residues. The V and J ends lost 0 bases and 6 bases, in that order; junction bases with no gene match: 4.

V usage is TRBV2 and J usage is TRBJ2-3; D gene unclear. V was trimmed by 4 bases and J by 2 bases, leaving 10 bases between them. Per the germline V gene, CDR1 is SNHLY and CDR2 is FYNNEI. The CDR3 has 14 residues. The CDR3: CASSGMTNTDTQYF. The CDR3 DNA reads as TGTGCCAGCAGTGGGATGACAAACACAGATACGCAGTATTTT.

The V call is TRBV6-4, the J call TRBJ2-3; 8 bases match TRBD1. V lost 6 bases and J lost 5; bases outside the gene matches: 7. CDR1 MRHNA and CDR2 SNTAGT come from the germline V gene. The CDR3 is 14 residues long. CDR3 nucleotides: TGTGCCAGCAGCCCCTCTACAGGGGGAGATACGCAGTATTTT. Translating it yields CASSPSTGGDTQYF.

The gene calls are TRBV14 and TRBJ2-5; 9 nucleotides match TRBD2. CDR3 length: 15 amino acids. Trimming at V came to 2 bases and at J to 1 base, leaving 2 bases not matched to a gene. Per germline, CDR1 SGHDN and CDR2 FVKESK. The CDR3 coding sequence is TGTGCCAGCAGCCAACTAGCGGGATTCCAAGAGACCCAGTACTTC. Translating it yields CASSQLAGFQETQYF.

A few counts support this clone. This chain links TRBV27 with TRBJ1-1; D possibly corresponds to TRBD1 (5 bases). Trimming shortened V by 3 bases and J by 3 bases, and 8 bases separated the two germline ends. Germline CDR1 MNHEY, CDR2 SMNVEV (reference sequence). The CDR3 totals 13 residues. DNA of the CDR3: TGTGCCAGCAGTTTGGGACGGGACACTGAAGCTTTCTTT. Protein: CASSLGRDTEAFF.

The CDR3 protein is CASRQGVRRLSTDTQYF. For the CDR3, the DNA is TGCGCCAGCAGACAGGGTGTAAGGAGGCTCAGCACAGATACGCAGTATTTT. This rearrangement joins TRBV10-1 to TRBJ2-3, with D possibly TRBD1 on 6 matching bases. Trimming left V 6 bases short and J 0 bases short, with 19 bases between. This CDR3 has 17 amino acids. Germline values: CDR1 WNHNN, CDR2 SYGVQD (reference sequence).

V usage is TRBV6-1 and J usage is TRBJ1-6, with D unclear. This CDR3 is 17 amino acids long. The V end was cut by 2 bases, the J end by 4 bases, with 15 bases between. Looked up from germline, CDR1 is MNHNS and CDR2 is SASEGT. DNA of the CDR3: TGTGCCAGCAGTGAAAGCGCCTATACGGGGTATAATTCACCCCTCCACTTT. Translating it yields CASSESAYTGYNSPLHF.

This clone showed up just once. The gene calls are TRBV3-1 (or the pseudogene TRBV3-2) and TRBJ2-7, with D perhaps matching TRBD2 (5 bases). This CDR3 spans 14 amino acids. Germline V gene lookup returns CDR1 LGHDT and CDR2 YNNKEL (reference sequence). Trimming cost V 3 bases and J 1 base, with 10 bases left between them. As DNA, the CDR3 is TGTGCCAGCAGCCAGGGAGCCATTTCCTACGAGCAGTACTTC. It yields the protein CASSQGAISYEQYF.

This chain connects TRBV6-5 to TRBJ1-4, with 9 nucleotides matching TRBD1. The J segment lost 8 bases and the V segment lost 7 bases, leaving 8 bases of the junction unmatched. Germline assignment: CDR1 MNHEY and CDR2 SVGAGI. The CDR3 is made up of 14 amino acids. The CDR3 is CASNPTGGEEKLFF. CDR3 sequence (DNA): TGTGCCAGCAACCCGACAGGGGGGGAAGAAAAACTGTTTTTT.

The chain links TRBV19 to TRBJ1-5; 12 bases are a match to TRBD1. V lost 5 bases and J lost 5; bases outside the gene matches: 7. The germline gives CDR1 LNHDA, CDR2 SQIVND (reference sequence). The CDR3 has 16 amino acids. CDR3 in amino acids: CASSDPGTGGYQPQHF. CDR3 sequence (DNA): TGTGCCAGTAGTGACCCCGGGACAGGGGGCTATCAGCCCCAGCATTTT.

The chain carries TRBV7-9 and TRBJ2-7, with D uncertain. CDR3 size: 15 residues. V lost 4 bases and J lost 7, with 20 bases in between. Germline V lookup: CDR1 SEHNR, CDR2 FQNEAQ (reference sequence). The CDR3: CASSSRAATVGEQYF. CDR3 nucleotide sequence: TGTGCCAGCAGCTCAAGGGCCGCAACGGTGGGGGAGCAGTACTTC.